This T cell receptor beta chain appears in the sequencing data of a study of T cell responses to AZD1222 COVID-19 vaccine. CDR3 size: 11 residues. The germline V gene encodes CDR1 SGHRS and CDR2 YFSETQ. The V gene lost 10 bases and the J gene lost 1 base, with 8 bases spanning the gap. Sequencing used immunoSEQ multiplex PCR; TCRdb keeps in-frame clones, though not all of them. The sample has roughly 120,000 clones, around 94% seen once. This receptor was obtained from an adult who received the AZD1222 COVID-19 vaccine. The rearrangement links TRBV5-1 to TRBJ1-1, with D perhaps TRBD1 (5 bases). The source was peripheral blood, collected 28 days after the second AZD1222 dose. Written as DNA, the CDR3 is TGCGCCTGCACAGGGAACACTGAAGCTTTCTTT. Residues: CACTGNTEAFF.